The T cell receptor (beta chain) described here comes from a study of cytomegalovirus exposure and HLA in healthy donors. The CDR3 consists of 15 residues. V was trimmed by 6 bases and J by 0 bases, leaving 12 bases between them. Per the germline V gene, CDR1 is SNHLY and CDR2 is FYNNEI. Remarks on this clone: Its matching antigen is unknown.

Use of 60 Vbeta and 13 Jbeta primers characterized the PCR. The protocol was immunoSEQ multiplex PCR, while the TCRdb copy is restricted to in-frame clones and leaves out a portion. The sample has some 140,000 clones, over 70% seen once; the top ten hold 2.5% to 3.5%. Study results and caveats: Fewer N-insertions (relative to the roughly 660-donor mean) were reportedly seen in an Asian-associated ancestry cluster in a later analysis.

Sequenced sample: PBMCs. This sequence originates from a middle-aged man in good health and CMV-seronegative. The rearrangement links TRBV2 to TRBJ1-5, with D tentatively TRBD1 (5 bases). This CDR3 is CASRGQGSSNQPQHF. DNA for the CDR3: TGTGCCAGCAGAGGACAAGGATCTAGCAATCAGCCCCAGCATTTT.